Listed below are T cell receptor beta chains from one sample, sequenced in a study of T cell responses to AZD1222 COVID-19 vaccine. Sequenced by immunoSEQ multiplex PCR; TCRdb stores in-frame clones only, minus some. Of about 140,000 clones detected, 88% appear once; the ten largest clones hold 2.5% to 3.5%. The material was peripheral blood, obtained 28 days after the second AZD1222 dose. These receptors were collected from an adult who received the AZD1222 COVID-19 vaccine. CDR3s include the opening cysteine and the closing phenylalanine or tryptophan. A D gene is named only where the DNA matches it firmly.

v_gene	j_gene	d_gene	CDR3aa	CDR3nt
TRBV5-1	TRBJ2-1	NA	CASSFEGNPYNEQFF	TGCGCCAGCAGCTTTGAGGGCAACCCTTACAATGAGCAGTTCTTC
TRBV28	TRBJ1-1	NA	CASSLEGSTEAFF	TGTGCCAGCAGTTTAGAGGGGTCCACTGAAGCTTTCTTT
TRBV6-5	TRBJ1-1	NA	CASSYSENTEAFF	TGTGCCAGCAGTTATTCGGAGAACACTGAAGCTTTCTTT
TRBV5-1	TRBJ1-4	NA	CASSSMGQNEKLFF	TGCGCCAGCAGCTCAATGGGCCAAAATGAAAAACTGTTTTTT
TRBV2	TRBJ1-2	NA	CASSEGLRGYTF	TGTGCCAGCAGTGAAGGTCTGCGTGGCTACACCTTC
TRBV18	TRBJ1-5	NA	CASSPSQNSNQPQHF	TGTGCCAGCTCACCGAGCCAGAATAGCAATCAGCCCCAGCATTTT
TRBV2	TRBJ2-2	NA	CASSGDYPLTGELFF	TGTGCCAGCAGTGGGGATTACCCATTGACCGGGGAGCTGTTTTTT
TRBV5-4	TRBJ1-2	NA	CASSLGVAYYGYTF	TGTGCCAGCAGCTTGGGGGTAGCCTACTATGGCTACACCTTC
TRBV29-1	TRBJ2-7	NA	CSVRRAGEQYF	TGCAGCGTACGCAGGGCGGGGGAGCAGTACTTC
TRBV7-9	TRBJ2-7	NA	CASSLTSNLYEQYF	TGTGCCAGCAGCCTGACTAGTAATTTGTACGAGCAGTACTTC
TRBV9	TRBJ1-2	NA	CASGGPYGYTF	TGTGCCAGCGGGGGCCCCTATGGCTACACCTTC
TRBV19	TRBJ1-4	NA	CASTNKQGGEKLFF	TGTGCCAGTACTAATAAACAGGGTGGAGAAAAACTGTTTTTT
TRBV6-5	TRBJ2-2	NA	CASRTRVDGELFF	TGTGCCAGCAGAACGCGGGTCGATGGGGAGCTGTTTTTT
TRBV5-1	TRBJ2-2	NA	CASSSTGELFF	TGCGCCAGCAGCAGCACCGGGGAGCTGTTTTTT
TRBV30	TRBJ1-1	NA	CAWTLGGDTEAFF	TGTGCCTGGACTCTTGGAGGGGACACTGAAGCTTTCTTT
TRBV6-2/TRBV6-3	TRBJ2-2	NA	CASSSTANTGELFF	TGTGCCAGCAGTTCGACAGCGAACACCGGGGAGCTGTTTTTT